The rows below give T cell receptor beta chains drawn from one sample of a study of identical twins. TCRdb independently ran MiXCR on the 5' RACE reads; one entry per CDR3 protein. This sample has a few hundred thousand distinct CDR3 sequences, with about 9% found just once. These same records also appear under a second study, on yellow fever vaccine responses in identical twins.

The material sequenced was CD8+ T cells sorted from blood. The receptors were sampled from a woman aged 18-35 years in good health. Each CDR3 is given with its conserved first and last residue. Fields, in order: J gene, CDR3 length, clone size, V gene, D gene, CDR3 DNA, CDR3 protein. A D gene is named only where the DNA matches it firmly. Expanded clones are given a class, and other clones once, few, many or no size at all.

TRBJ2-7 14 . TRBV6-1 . TGTGCCAGCAGAACATCAGACAGATCCTACGAGCAGTACTTC CASRTSDRSYEQYF
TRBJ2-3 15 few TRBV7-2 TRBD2 TGTGCCAGCAGCAATGGCGGGGGGGCAGGAGATACGCAGTATTTT CASSNGGGAGDTQYF
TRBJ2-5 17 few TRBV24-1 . TGTGCCACCAGTGATTTTCCTGGGCAGGGGCAACAAGAGACCCAGTACTTC CATSDFPGQGQQETQYF
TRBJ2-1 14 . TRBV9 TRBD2 TGTGCCAGCAGCGCCGAGCGGGGACACAATGAGCAGTTCTTC CASSAERGHNEQFF
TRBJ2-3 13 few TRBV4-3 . TGCGCCAGCAGCCAAGGCCAGTCAGATACGCAGTATTTT CASSQGQSDTQYF
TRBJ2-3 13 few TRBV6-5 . TGTGCCAGCAGTTCGCACAGGGTAGATACGCAGTATTTT CASSSHRVDTQYF
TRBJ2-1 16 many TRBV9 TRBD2 TGTGCCAGCAGCGTAGGGCGGGAGGGCCTACACAATGAGCAGTTCTTC CASSVGREGLHNEQFF
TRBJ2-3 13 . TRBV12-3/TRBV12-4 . TGTGCCAGCAGACATCCCTGGGCAGATACGCAGTATTTT CASRHPWADTQYF
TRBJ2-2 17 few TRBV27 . TGTGCCAGCAGTATCAACCCCGGGAGACCGAACACCGGGGAGCTGTTTTTT CASSINPGRPNTGELFF
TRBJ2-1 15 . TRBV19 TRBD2 TGTGCCAGTAGTCCTGGGAGCGGGATGTGGAATGAGCAGTTCTTC CASSPGSGMWNEQFF
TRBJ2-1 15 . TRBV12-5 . TGTGCTAGTGGTTCAGAGCTTTCCTCCTACAATGAGCAGTTCTTC CASGSELSSYNEQFF
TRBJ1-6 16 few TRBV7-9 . TGTGCCAGCAGCCTTTGGGGGGAAGGGAAAAATTCACCCCTCCACTTT CASSLWGEGKNSPLHF
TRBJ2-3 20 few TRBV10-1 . TGCGCCAGCAGTGAGTCGAGATATGTTGGGGTCATCCTCGCCACAGATACGCAGTATTTT CASSESRYVGVILATDTQYF
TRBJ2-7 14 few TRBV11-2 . TGTGCCAGCAGCCTACATAGGGACTTTTACGAGCAGTACTTC CASSLHRDFYEQYF
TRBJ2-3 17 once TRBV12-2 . TGTGCAAGTCGCTGGAGGACAGAGGGGGCCACCACAGATACGCAGTATTTT CASRWRTEGATTDTQYF
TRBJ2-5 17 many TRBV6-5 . TGTGCCATCATTACTCAGGGGAGCGGGCCACCCCAAGAGACCCAGTACTTC CAIITQGSGPPQETQYF
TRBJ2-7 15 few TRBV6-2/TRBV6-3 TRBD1 TGTGCCAGCCGGCAAGTGGGGACAGGGCCCTACGAGCAGTACTTC CASRQVGTGPYEQYF
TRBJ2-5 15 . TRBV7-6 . TGTGCCAGCAGCGTCTCGTCGGGCTACCAAGAGACCCAGTACTTC CASSVSSGYQETQYF
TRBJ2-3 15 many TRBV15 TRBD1 TGTGCCACCAGCCTCCCGCAGGGGGCCACAGATACGCAGTATTTT CATSLPQGATDTQYF
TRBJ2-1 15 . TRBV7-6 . TGTGCCAGCAGCTTAGGGGGACAACCCGGCGGACGGCAGTTCTTC CASSLGGQPGGRQFF
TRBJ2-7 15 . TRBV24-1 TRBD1 TGTGCCACCAGTCCCCAGGGGGCTATTTCAGACGAGCAGTACTTC CATSPQGAISDEQYF
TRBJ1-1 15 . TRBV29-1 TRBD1 TGCAGCGTTGAATCAACAGGACAGGGCTCTCCTGAAGCTTTCTTT CSVESTGQGSPEAFF
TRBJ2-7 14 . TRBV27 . TGTGCCAGCGGGCGGGGTAGCGGCTATTACGAGCAGTACTTC CASGRGSGYYEQYF
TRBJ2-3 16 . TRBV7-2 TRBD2 TGTGCCAGCAGCTTAGAGCCGGGAGGAAGCACAGATACGCAGTATTTT CASSLEPGGSTDTQYF
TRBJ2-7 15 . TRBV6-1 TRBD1 TGTGCCAGCACTCCCCAAGGAGGGACAGGGTCCCCCTTGGACTTC CASTPQGGTGSPLDF
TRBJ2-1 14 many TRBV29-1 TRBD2 TGCAGCGCAATACTAGCGGGGGTCTACAATGAGCAGTTCTTC CSAILAGVYNEQFF
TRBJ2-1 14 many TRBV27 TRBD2 TGTGCCAGCAGTTCGGGGGGCTCCTACAATGAGCAGTTCTTC CASSSGGSYNEQFF
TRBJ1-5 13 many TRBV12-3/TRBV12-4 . TGTGCCAGCAGGGCAGGGGCAGATCAGCCCCAGCATTTT CASRAGADQPQHF
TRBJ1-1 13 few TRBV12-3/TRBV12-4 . TGTGCCAGCAGTTTAGGAGGATTGGGAGAAGCTTTCTTT CASSLGGLGEAFF
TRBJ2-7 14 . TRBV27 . TGTGCCAGCAGTTTTAGGAGCGAATCCTACGAGCAGTACTTC CASSFRSESYEQYF
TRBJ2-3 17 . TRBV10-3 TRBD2 TGTGCCATCAGTGATATTTCCCGGGACTATACTTCAGATACGCAGTATTTT CAISDISRDYTSDTQYF
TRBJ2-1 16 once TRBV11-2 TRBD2 TGTGCCAGCAGCTTAGACCTTTACGGGAGGGCCAATGAGCAGTTCTTC CASSLDLYGRANEQFF
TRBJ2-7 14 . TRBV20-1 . TGCAGTGCTAGAGACCCCCAGTTCACCTACGAGCAGTACTTC CSARDPQFTYEQYF
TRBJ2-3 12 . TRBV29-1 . TGCAGCGTTGAAGAAAGTGCAGATACGCAGTATTTT CSVEESADTQYF
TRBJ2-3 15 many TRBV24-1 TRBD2 TGTGCCACGAGCGGGGGGGGAATGTATCGAGATACGCAGTATTTT CATSGGGMYRDTQYF
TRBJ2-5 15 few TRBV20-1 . TGCAGTGCTCTCAACTGGGCCTCGTACCAAGAGACCCAGTACTTC CSALNWASYQETQYF
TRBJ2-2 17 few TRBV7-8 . TGTGCCAGCACCCTTCACAGAACAGGGGAGGAGACCGGGGAGCTGTTTTTT CASTLHRTGEETGELFF
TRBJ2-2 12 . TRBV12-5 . TGTGCTAGTGCCGGGGTTCACGGGGAGCTGTTTTTT CASAGVHGELFF
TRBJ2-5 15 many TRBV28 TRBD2 TGTGCCAGCAGTACCCTTCCGGGACTAGAAGAGACCCAGTACTTC CASSTLPGLEETQYF
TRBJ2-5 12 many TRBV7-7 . TGTGCTAGCAGCTTGTCGGGACCACCCCAGTACTTC CASSLSGPPQYF
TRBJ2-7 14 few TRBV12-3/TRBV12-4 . TGTGCCAGCAGTACACGACTACCCCCCTACGAGCAGTACTTC CASSTRLPPYEQYF